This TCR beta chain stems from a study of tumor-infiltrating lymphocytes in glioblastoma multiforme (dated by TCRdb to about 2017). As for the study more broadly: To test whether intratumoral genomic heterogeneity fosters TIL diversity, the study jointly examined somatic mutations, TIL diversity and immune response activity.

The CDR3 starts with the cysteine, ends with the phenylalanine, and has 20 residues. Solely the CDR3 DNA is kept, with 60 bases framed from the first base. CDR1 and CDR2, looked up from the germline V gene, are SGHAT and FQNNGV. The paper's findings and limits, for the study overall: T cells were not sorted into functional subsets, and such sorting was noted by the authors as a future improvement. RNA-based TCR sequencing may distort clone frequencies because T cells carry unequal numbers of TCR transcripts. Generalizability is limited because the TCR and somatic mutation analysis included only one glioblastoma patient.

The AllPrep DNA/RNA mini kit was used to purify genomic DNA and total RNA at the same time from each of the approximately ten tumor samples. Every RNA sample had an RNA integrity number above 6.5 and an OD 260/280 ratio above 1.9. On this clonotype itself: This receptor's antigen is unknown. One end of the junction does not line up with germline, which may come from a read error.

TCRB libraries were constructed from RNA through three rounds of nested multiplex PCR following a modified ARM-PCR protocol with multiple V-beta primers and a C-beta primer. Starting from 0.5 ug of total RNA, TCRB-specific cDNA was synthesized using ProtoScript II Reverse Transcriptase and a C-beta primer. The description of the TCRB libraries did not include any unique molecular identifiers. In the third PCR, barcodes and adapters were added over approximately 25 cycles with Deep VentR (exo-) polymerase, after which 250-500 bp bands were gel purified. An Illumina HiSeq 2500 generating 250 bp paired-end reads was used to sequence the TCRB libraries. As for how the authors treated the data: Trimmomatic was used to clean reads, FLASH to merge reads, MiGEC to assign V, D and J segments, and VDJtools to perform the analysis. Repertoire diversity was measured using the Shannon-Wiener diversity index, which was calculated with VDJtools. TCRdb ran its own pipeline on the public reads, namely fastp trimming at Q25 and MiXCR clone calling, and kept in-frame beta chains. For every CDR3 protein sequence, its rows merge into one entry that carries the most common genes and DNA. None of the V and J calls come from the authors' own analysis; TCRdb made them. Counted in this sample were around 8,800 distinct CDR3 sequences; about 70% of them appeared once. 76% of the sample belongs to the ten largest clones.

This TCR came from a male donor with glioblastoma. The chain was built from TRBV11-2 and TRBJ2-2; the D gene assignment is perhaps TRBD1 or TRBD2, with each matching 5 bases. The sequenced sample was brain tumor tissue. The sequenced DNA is TGTGCCAGCACCCCCTCATTCGGCCAAGGGCTAGGGGTAAACACCAGGGAGCTGTTTTTC. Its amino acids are CASTPSFGQGLGVNTRELFF.